These T cell receptor beta chains were read from a single sample in a study of shared clonotypes between healthy human individuals. Clones were sequenced by immunoSEQ multiplex PCR, and TCRdb holds only the in-frame ones, with some missing. The table shows approximately 2,000,000 clones, with approximately 92% occurring only once. The specimen was naive CD8+ T cells from PBMCs. The receptors stem from a man between 18 and 29 years old in good health. Some clones in this sample may be carry-over from other donors' samples. The CDR3 runs from the conserved cysteine through the conserved F or W. A D gene is named only where the DNA matches it firmly. Expanded clones get a size class; other rows say once, few or many, or leave the size out.

abundance	d_gene	j_gene	v_gene	CDR3aa	CDR3nt
once	-	TRBJ2-1	TRBV27	CASSLAPGLTFNEQFF	TGTGCCAGCAGTTTGGCCCCCGGACTTACTTTCAATGAGCAGTTCTTC
-	-	TRBJ1-2	TRBV4-1	CASSQETQEGGYTF	TGCGCCAGCAGCCAAGAAACACAGGAAGGCGGCTACACCTTC
-	-	TRBJ1-1	TRBV9	CASSVGLGEFTEAFF	TGTGCCAGCAGCGTAGGGTTGGGAGAATTCACTGAAGCTTTCTTT
-	-	TRBJ2-5	TRBV28	CASSPRYPWTQYF	TGTGCCAGCAGTCCACGGTACCCCTGGACCCAGTACTTC
-	-	TRBJ1-5	TRBV19	CASSIERGMEPQHF	TGTGCCAGTAGTATAGAACGGGGGATGGAGCCCCAGCATTTT
-	TRBD1	TRBJ1-1	TRBV27	CASSSGQGRAFF	TGTGCCAGCAGTTCCGGACAGGGCAGAGCTTTCTTT
-	TRBD1	TRBJ1-6	TRBV29-1	CSVGEGARNSPLHF	TGCAGCGTTGGGGAGGGGGCGAGGAATTCACCCCTCCACTTT
-	TRBD1	TRBJ1-2	TRBV7-9	CASSLGQGGGYTF	TGTGCCAGCAGCCTTGGACAGGGAGGGGGCTACACCTTC
-	-	TRBJ2-1	TRBV28	CASSFGVSPPGNEQFF	TGTGCCAGCAGTTTTGGGGTTTCCCCACCCGGCAATGAGCAGTTCTTC
-	-	TRBJ2-1	TRBV5-1	CASSWNREKNRGQFF	TGCGCCAGCAGCTGGAACCGGGAAAAAAATCGGGGGCAGTTCTTC
-	TRBD1	TRBJ1-1	TRBV25-1	CASSEPGQGALKAFF	TGTGCCAGCAGTGAACCGGGACAGGGGGCTCTGAAAGCTTTCTTT
-	TRBD2	TRBJ2-3	TRBV6-5	CASSRTSADTQYF	TGTGCCAGCAGTCGGACTAGCGCAGATACGCAGTATTTT
-	TRBD1	TRBJ1-1	TRBV19	CASSIRGGTEAFF	TGTGCCAGTAGTATCAGGGGGGGCACTGAAGCTTTCTTT
-	-	TRBJ2-1	TRBV25-1	CASSLGVYNEQFF	TGTGCCAGCAGTCTAGGCGTCTACAATGAGCAGTTCTTC
-	-	TRBJ1-1	TRBV6-6	CASFPGEGNTEAFF	TGTGCCAGCTTCCCGGGCGAGGGGAACACTGAAGCTTTCTTT
-	-	TRBJ2-5	TRBV7-9	CASSRILAPQETQYF	TGTGCCAGCAGCCGAATACTAGCCCCTCAAGAGACCCAGTACTTC
-	-	TRBJ2-2	TRBV5-8	CASSLVVGELFF	TGTGCCAGCAGCTTGGTTGTCGGGGAGCTGTTTTTT
-	TRBD2	TRBJ2-7	TRBV7-6	CASSASGTSGIKQYF	TGTGCCAGCAGCGCCTCCGGGACTAGCGGGATCAAGCAGTACTTC